This T cell receptor (beta chain) was sequenced during a study of blood T cells in healthy people across ages. Study details: Template switching picked up about one barcoded beta molecule for each two T cells.

Overall study results and limits: Bulk PBMC profiling left naive and antigen-experienced comparisons inconclusive.

Worth noting for this clonotype: The antigen remains unidentified.

PCR was performed a second time for about 7 to 12 cycles using a sample-barcoded 5' primer and a J-beta primer mix. TCRdb itself ran the 5' RACE reads through MiXCR, one entry per CDR3 protein. The sample holds 1.5 million to 2 million distinct CDR3 sequences, 30% to 40% seen once. The CDR3 has 16 amino acids. The ends were cut back, 4 bases at V and 4 bases at J, with 22 bases in the middle. The germline CDR1 and CDR2 sequences are DFQATT and SNEGSKA (reference sequence). The rearrangement links TRBV20-1 to TRBJ1-1; D not certain. The source of this sequence is a woman aged 30 to 39 in good health. Input material: blood. The CDR3 DNA sequence: TGCAGTGCTATGAGGGCCGCCCGACCCGCGGGCACTGAAGCTTTCTTT. This sequence encodes CSAMRAARPAGTEAFF.